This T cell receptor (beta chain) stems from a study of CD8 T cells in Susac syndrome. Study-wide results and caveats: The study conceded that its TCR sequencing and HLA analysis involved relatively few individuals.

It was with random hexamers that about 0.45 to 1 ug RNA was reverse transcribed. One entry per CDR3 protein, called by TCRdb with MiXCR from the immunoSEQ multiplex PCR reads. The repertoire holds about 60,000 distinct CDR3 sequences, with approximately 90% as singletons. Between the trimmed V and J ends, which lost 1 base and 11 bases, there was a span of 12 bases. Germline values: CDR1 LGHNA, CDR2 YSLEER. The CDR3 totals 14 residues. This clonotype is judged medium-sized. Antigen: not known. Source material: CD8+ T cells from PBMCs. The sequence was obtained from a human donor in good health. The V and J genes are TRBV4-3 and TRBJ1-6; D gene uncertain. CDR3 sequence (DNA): TGCGCCAGCAGCCAAGTGGTCCGGGTCCCACCCCTCCACTTT. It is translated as CASSQVVRVPPLHF.